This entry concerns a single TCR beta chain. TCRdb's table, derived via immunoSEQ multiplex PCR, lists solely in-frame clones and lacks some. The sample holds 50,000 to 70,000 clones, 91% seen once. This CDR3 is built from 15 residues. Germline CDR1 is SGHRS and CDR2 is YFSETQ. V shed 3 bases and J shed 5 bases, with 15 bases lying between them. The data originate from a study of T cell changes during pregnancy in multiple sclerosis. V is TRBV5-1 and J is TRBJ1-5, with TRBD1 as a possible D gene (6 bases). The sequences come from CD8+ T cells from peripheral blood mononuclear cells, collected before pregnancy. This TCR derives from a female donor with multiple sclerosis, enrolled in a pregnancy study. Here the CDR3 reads CASSSETGGHQPQHF. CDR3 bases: TGCGCCAGCAGCTCCGAGACAGGCGGGCATCAGCCCCAGCATTTT.